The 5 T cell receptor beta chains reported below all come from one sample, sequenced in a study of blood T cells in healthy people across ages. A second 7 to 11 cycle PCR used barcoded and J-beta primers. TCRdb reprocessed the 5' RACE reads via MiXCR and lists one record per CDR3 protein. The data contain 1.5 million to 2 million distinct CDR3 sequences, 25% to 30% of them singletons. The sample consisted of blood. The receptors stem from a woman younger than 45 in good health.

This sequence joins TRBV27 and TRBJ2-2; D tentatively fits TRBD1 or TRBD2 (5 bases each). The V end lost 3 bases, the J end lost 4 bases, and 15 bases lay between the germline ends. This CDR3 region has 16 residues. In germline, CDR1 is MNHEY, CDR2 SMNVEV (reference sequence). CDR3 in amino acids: CASSFGHPGTTGELFF. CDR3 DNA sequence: TGTGCCAGCAGTTTCGGACACCCAGGGACCACCGGGGAGCTGTTTTTT.

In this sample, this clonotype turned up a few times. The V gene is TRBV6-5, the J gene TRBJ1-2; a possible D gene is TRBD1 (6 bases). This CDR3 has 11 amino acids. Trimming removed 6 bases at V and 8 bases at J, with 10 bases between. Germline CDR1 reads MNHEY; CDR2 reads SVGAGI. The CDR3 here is CASRRGEGYTF. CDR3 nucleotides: TGTGCCAGCAGAAGGGGGGAAGGCTACACCTTC.

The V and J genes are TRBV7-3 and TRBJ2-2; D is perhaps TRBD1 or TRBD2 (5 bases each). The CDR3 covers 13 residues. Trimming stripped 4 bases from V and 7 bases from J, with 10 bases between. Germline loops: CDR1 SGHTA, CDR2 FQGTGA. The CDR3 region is CASSWDPGGELFF. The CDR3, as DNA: TGTGCCAGCAGCTGGGACCCCGGCGGGGAGCTGTTTTTT. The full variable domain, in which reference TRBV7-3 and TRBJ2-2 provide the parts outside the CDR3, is GAGVSQTPSNKVTEKGKYVELRCDPISGHTALYWYRQSLGQGPEFLIYFQGTGAADDSGLPNDRFFAVRPEGSVSTLKIQRTERGDSAVYLCASSWDPGGELFFGEGSRLTVL.

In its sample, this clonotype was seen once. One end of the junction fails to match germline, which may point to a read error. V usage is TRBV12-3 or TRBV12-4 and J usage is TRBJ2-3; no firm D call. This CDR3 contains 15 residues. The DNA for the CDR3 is TGTGCCAGCAGTCCTTTACGTGGCGGAACAGATGCGCAGTATTTT. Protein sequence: CASSPLRGGTDAQYF.

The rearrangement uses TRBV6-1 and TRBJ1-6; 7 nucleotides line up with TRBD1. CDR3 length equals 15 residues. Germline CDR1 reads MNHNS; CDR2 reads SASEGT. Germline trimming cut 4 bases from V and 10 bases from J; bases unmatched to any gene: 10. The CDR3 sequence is CASSGPRDRRSPLHF. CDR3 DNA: TGTGCCAGCAGTGGACCCCGGGACAGAAGATCACCCCTCCACTTT.